This note documents a single T cell receptor beta chain sequence. Its specificity is unknown. This sample was taken from a study of cytomegalovirus exposure and HLA in healthy donors. Both 60 Vbeta primers and 13 Jbeta primers went into the PCR. The protocol was immunoSEQ multiplex PCR, while the TCRdb copy is restricted to in-frame clones and leaves out a portion. The data show about 160,000 clones, around 88% seen once. Study outcomes and limitations: There were some public TCRs occurring in many donors, but most TCR sequences were rare.

This CDR3 has 16 residues. Germline loops: CDR1 MNHNY, CDR2 SVGAGI (reference sequence). Trimming removed 6 bases from V and 0 bases from J, with 14 bases in between. This receptor was identified in a woman aged 25-40 years in good health and CMV-seronegative. The sample taken for sequencing was PBMCs. The rearrangement joins TRBV6-6 to TRBJ1-4, with a possible D match to TRBD1 (5 bases). The CDR3 sequence: CASRNWGSTTNEKLFF. The CDR3 DNA sequence: TGTGCCAGCAGAAACTGGGGCAGTACAACTAATGAAAAACTGTTTTTT.